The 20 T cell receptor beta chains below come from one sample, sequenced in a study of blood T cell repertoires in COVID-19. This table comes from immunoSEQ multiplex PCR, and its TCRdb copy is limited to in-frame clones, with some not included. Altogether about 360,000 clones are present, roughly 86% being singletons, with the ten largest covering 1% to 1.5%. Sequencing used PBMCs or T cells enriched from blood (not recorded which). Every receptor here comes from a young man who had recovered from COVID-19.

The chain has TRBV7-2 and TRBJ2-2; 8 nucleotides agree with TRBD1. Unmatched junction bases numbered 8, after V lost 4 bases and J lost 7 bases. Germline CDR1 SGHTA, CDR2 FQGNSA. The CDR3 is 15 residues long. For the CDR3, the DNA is TGTGCCAGCAGCTCAGTTTCACAGGGGGGCGGGGAGCTGTTTTTT. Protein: CASSSVSQGGGELFF.

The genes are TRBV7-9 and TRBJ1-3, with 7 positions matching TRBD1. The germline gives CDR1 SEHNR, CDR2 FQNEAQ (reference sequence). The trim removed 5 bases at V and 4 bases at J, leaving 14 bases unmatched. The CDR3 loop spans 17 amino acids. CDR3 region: CASSPKGYRGVGNTIYF. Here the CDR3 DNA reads TGTGCCAGCAGCCCCAAGGGGTACAGGGGCGTAGGAAACACCATATATTTT.

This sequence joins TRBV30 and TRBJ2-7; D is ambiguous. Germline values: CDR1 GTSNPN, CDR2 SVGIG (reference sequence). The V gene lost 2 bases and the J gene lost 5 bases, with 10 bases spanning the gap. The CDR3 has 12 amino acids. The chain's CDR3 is CAWSSPFDEQYF. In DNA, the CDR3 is TGTGCCTGGAGTTCTCCCTTCGACGAGCAGTACTTC.

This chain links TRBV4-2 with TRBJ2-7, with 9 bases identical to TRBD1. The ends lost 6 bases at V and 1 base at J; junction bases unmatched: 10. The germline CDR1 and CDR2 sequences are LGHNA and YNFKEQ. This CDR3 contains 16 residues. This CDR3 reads CASSRTGTGPSYEQYF. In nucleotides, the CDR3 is TGTGCCAGCAGTCGAACCGGGACAGGGCCATCCTACGAGCAGTACTTC.

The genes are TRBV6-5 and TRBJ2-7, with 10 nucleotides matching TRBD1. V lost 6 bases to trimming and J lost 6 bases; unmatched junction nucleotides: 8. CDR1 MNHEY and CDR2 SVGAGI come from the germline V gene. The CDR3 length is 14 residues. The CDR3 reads CASSAGTGDSEQYF. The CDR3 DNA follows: TGTGCCAGCAGCGCTGGGACAGGGGACAGCGAGCAGTACTTC.

CDR3 in amino acids: CSASPQGNQPQHF. The CDR3 coding sequence is TGCAGTGCTAGTCCCCAGGGAAATCAGCCCCAGCATTTT. The chain recombines TRBV20-1 with TRBJ1-5, with D possibly TRBD1 on 5 matching bases. V lost 3 bases, J lost 4 bases, and 10 bases lay in between. The CDR3 is made up of 13 amino acids. Germline-derived CDR1 and CDR2 are DFQATT and SNEGSKA (reference sequence).

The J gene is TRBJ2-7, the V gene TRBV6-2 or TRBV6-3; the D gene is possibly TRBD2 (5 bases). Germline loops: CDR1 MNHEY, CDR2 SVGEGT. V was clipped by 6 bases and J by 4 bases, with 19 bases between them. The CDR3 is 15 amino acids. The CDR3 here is CASSPTASRRYEQYF. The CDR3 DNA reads TGTGCCAGCAGCCCAACCGCGTCTAGGAGGTACGAGCAGTACTTC.

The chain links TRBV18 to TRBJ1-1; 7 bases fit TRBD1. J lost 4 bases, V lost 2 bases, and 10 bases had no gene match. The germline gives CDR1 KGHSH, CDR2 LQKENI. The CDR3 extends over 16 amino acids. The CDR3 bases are TGTGCCAGCTCACCAACTACAGGGGCGAGGAGCACTGAAGCTTTCTTT. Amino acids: CASSPTTGARSTEAFF.

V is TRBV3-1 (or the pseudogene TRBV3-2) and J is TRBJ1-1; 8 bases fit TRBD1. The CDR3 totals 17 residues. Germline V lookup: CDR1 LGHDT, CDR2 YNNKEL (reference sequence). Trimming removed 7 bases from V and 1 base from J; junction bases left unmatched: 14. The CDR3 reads CASTTFGQGVENTEAFF. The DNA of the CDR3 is TGTGCCAGCACCACATTCGGACAGGGAGTTGAGAACACTGAAGCTTTCTTT.

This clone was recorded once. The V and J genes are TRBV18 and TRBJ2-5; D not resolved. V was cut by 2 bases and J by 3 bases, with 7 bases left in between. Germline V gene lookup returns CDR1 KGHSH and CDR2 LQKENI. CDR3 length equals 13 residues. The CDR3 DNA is TGTGCCAGCTCACCAGGGCTTAAAGAGACCCAGTACTTC. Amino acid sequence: CASSPGLKETQYF.

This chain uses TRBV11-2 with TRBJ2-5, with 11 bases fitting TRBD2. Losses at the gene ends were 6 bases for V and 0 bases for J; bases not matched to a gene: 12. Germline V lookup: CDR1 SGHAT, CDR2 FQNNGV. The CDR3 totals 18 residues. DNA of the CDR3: TGTGCCAGCAGACCTACTAGCGGGGGCCCTTGGTACCAAGAGACCCAGTACTTC. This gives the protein CASRPTSGGPWYQETQYF.

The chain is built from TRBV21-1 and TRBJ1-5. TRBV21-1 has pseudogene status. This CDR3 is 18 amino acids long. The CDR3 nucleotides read TGTGCCAGCAGCAAAAAAATGGGGGGGGCGAATAGCAATCAGCCCCAGCATTTT. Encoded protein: CASSKKMGGANSNQPQHF.

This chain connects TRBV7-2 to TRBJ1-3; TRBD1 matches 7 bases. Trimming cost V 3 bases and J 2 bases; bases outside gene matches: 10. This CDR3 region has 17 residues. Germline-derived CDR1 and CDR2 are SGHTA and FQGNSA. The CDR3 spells CASSFARQGVAGNTIYF. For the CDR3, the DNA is TGTGCCAGCAGCTTTGCACGACAGGGAGTTGCTGGAAACACCATATATTTT.

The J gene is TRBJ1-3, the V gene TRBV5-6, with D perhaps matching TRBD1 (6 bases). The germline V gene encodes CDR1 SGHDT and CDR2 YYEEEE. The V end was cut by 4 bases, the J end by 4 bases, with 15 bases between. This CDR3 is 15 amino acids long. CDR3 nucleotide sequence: TGTGCCAGCAGCCCGCCGGGGGGGCGAGGAAACACCATATATTTT. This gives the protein CASSPPGGRGNTIYF.

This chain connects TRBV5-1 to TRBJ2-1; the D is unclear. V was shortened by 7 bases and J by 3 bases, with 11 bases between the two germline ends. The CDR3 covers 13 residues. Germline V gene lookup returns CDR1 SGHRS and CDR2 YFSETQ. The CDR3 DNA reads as TGCGCCAGCCAGGAAAACTTCTACAATGAGCAGTTCTTC. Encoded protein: CASQENFYNEQFF.

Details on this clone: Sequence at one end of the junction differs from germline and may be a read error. As DNA, the CDR3 is TGTGCCAGCAGGGAAGCGGGCGTAAAAAATGAAAAACTGTTTTTT. Amino acid sequence: CASREAGVKNEKLFF. V is TRBV6-1 and J is TRBJ1-4; no clear D. Germline values: CDR1 MNHNS, CDR2 SASEGT. The length of the CDR3 is 15 residues.

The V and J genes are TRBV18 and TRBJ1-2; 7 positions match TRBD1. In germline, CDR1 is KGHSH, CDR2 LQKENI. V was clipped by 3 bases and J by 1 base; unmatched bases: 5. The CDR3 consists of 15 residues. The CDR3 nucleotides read TGTGCCAGCTCACCCGAGACAGGGATTAACTATGGCTACACCTTC. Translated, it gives CASSPETGINYGYTF.

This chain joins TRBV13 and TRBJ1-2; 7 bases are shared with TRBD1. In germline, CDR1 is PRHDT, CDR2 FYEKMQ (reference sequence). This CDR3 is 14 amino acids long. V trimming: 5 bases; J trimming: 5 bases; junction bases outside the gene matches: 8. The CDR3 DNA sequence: TGTGCCAGCAGCCCCTGGACAGGAATTTATGGCTACACCTTC. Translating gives CASSPWTGIYGYTF.

Here the CDR3 DNA reads TGTGCCAGCTCACTTTACAGGGGCACTGAAGCTTTCTTT. Protein: CASSLYRGTEAFF. The chain employs TRBV18 and TRBJ1-1, with TRBD1 matching over 7 bases. Trimming removed 4 bases from V and 4 bases from J; junction bases left unmatched: 3. Germline lookup yields CDR1 KGHSH and CDR2 LQKENI. The CDR3 loop spans 13 amino acids.

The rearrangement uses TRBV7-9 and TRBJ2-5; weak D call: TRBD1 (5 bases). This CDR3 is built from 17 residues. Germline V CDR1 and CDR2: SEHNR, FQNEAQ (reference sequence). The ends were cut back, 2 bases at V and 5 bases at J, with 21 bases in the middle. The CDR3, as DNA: TGTGCCAGCAGCTTAAAGAAGCAGGGTCGGTCTTGGGAGACCCAGTACTTC. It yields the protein CASSLKKQGRSWETQYF. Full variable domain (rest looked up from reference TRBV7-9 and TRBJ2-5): DTGVSQNPRHKITKRGQNVTFRCDPISEHNRLYWYRQTLGQGPEFLTYFQNEAQLEKSRLLSDRFSAERPKGSFSTLEIQRTEQGDSAMYLCASSLKKQGRSWETQYFGPGTRLLVL.